This T cell receptor beta chain is drawn from a study of T cell responses to AZD1222 COVID-19 vaccine (TCRdb year 2021). General notes on the study: AZD1222 recipients given second doses at about 4 weeks or at about 12 weeks were pooled, since spike-specific TCR depth and breadth were not found to differ between the two schedules. A total of 230 to 250 trial participants underwent TCR sequencing, of whom 207 received two doses of AZD1222 and about 25 received two doses of the MenACWY control vaccine. Trial participants were enrolled into age subgroups of 18-55, 56-69 and 70-plus years, which contained roughly 150, 30 and 60 TCR-sequenced participants, respectively. The paper's findings and limits, for the study overall: Because no day 14 peak-response samples were available, the repertoires could be characterized only after the peak T cell response. Conclusions about previously exposed vaccinees are limited because only a handful of AZD1222 recipients were SARS-CoV-2 seropositive at baseline. Reportedly, almost half of the unique spike-specific TCRs recognized epitopes lying outside the regions that are mutated in the B.1.351 and B.1.1.7 variants. The whole spike protein was spanned by vaccine-associated CD4 TCRs, and dominant responses were seen in regions 160-218 and 743-854. In the small 56-69-year group, the increase in depth fell short of significance, most likely because of low power. Most participants were white British and females outnumbered males, and the authors suggested that clonal diversity may have been underestimated. After two AZD1222 doses, both the breadth and the depth of spike-specific TCRs were significantly higher than at day 0 and than in MenACWY recipients.

As encoded in the germline V gene (reference sequence), CDR1 is MNHEY while CDR2 is SMNVEV. V and J lose 2 bases and 9 bases, and a span of 18 bases separates them. The CDR3 runs 15 amino acids, cysteine and phenylalanine included. The retained sequence is limited to the CDR3, 45 bases, with the frame set at the first base. The CDR3 regions of human TCRbeta chains were analyzed by immunosequencing. Per the authors' processing: Repertoire TCRs were matched against a reference library of SARS-CoV-2-specific TCRs generated with the MIRA antigen-specificity platform. Breadth meant the fraction of unique TCRs that were SARS-CoV-2-associated, whereas depth meant the fraction of total T cells that were SARS-CoV-2-associated. Using the MIRA data, each spike-specific TCR was mapped to the spike region that the TCR reacts to and placed in a CD4 or CD8 class. Log10-transformed breadth and depth values were compared by one-way ANOVA with Sidak's multiple comparisons tests. TCRdb re-hosts the immuneACCESS table, in-frame sequences only. Its copies lack some clones; in the studies checked, an unresolved V gene accounts for under half of them, and the cause for the rest is not known. D and trimming come from the DNA, and the V and J calls and clone size come from that table. This sample lists approximately 92,000 clones; about 90% were detected once. Roughly 7.5% of the sample lies in the top ten.

A remark on this clone: Its antigen remains undetermined. Per-base qualities were not stored, and no clone one base away is much larger.

Reading the label with the study, this specimen's time point is: baseline before first vaccination. The vaccinee samples were drawn from two UK trials, COV001 and COV002, one of which was a single-blind randomized controlled phase 2/3 trial testing AZD1222 (ChAdOx1 nCoV-19) in healthy adults. Trial participant PBMC samples were collected at day 0 and day 28 after the second dose for TCRbeta chain sequencing. The source of this sequence is an adult in good health. Sequenced here: peripheral blood, sampled on day 0 of AZD1222 vaccination. The chain uses TRBV27 and TRBJ2-3; the D segment could be TRBD2, given 5 matching bases. The DNA is as follows: TGTGCCAGCAGTTTAGGGTTGTCTCGGGAAGGGACGCAGTATTTT. Its coded protein is CASSLGLSREGTQYF.